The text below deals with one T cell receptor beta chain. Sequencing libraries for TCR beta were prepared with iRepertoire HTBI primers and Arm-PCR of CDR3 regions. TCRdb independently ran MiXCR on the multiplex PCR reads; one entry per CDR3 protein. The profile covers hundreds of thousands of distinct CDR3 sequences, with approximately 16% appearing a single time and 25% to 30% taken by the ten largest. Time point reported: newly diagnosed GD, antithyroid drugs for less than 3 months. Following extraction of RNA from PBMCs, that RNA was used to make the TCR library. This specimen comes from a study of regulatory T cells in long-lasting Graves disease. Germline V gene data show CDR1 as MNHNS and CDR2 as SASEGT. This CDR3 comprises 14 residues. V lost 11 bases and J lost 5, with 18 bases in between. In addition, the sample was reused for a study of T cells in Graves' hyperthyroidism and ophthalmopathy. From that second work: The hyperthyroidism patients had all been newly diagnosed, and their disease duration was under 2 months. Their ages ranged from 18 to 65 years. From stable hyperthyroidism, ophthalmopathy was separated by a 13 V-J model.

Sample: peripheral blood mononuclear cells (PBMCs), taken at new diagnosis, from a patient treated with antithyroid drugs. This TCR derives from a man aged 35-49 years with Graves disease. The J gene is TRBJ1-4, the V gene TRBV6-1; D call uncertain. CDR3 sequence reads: CAARWEATNEKLFF. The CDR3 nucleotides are TGTGCCGCGCGTTGGGAGGCCACCAATGAAAAACTGTTTTTT.